This entry concerns a single T cell receptor beta chain. Antigen: not known. Method: immunoSEQ multiplex PCR; TCRdb's copy keeps in-frame clones and lacks some. The sample comprises around 150,000 clones, roughly 91% of which are singletons, and approximately 5.9% rests with the top ten. V was cut by 0 bases and J by 9 bases, with 9 bases left in between. CDR3 length: 12 residues. The V gene's germline CDR1 is SGHNT and CDR2 YYREEE (reference sequence). This entry is derived from a study of T cell responses to AZD1222 COVID-19 vaccine. General study results and limits: Dominant CD4 TCR responses targeted spike regions 160-218 and 743-854. Seropositive AZD1222 recipients at baseline numbered only 5 to 7.

The TCR sequence derives from an adult who received the AZD1222 COVID-19 vaccine. The sample in question was peripheral blood, obtained 28 days after the second AZD1222 dose. The rearrangement uses TRBV5-4 and TRBJ1-2; D unclear. CDR3 amino acids: CASSLGVLSYTF. The DNA of the CDR3 is TGTGCCAGCAGCTTGGGGGTTTTGAGCTACACCTTC.